The 5 T cell receptor beta chains presented below share a single source sample, sequenced in a study of blood T cell repertoires in COVID-19. The assay was immunoSEQ multiplex PCR, and TCRdb's table has in-frame clones only and misses some. The sample yields about 76,000 clones, roughly 89% seen once. Material: peripheral blood. These receptors all stem from a human donor in a cohort sampled during active COVID-19.

This rearrangement joins TRBV7-9 to TRBJ1-4; D is perhaps TRBD1 (5 bases). This CDR3 has 17 amino acids. The germline V gene encodes CDR1 SEHNR and CDR2 FQNEAQ (reference sequence). Between the trimmed V and J ends, which lost 1 base and 2 bases, there was a span of 14 bases. The CDR3 loop is CASSLEETVWTNEKLFF. The CDR3 DNA reads TGTGCCAGCAGCTTAGAAGAGACAGTCTGGACTAATGAAAAACTGTTTTTT.

The rearrangement joins TRBV7-3 to TRBJ2-5, with D tentatively TRBD2 (5 bases). Trimming took off 5 bases at V and 3 bases at J, with 10 bases between the two ends. Germline lookup yields CDR1 SGHTA and CDR2 FQGTGA. CDR3 length equals 13 residues. DNA for the CDR3: TGTGCCAGCAGCGCAGCGGAGGAAGAGACCCAGTACTTC. Translation: CASSAAEEETQYF.

The rearrangement links TRBV5-6 to TRBJ1-6, with TRBD1 identical over 7 bases. From germline, CDR1 is SGHDT and CDR2 YYEEEE. With 4 bases clipped from V and 8 bases from J, the junction kept 6 bases outside the gene matches. This CDR3 comprises 14 residues. CDR3: CASSQQGMHSPLHF. In DNA, the CDR3 is TGTGCCAGCAGCCAACAGGGGATGCATTCACCCCTCCACTTT.

The V and J genes are TRBV19 and TRBJ2-2; TRBD1 is a possible D gene (5 bases). Germline V lookup: CDR1 LNHDA, CDR2 SQIVND (reference sequence). CDR3 length: 13 residues. Trimming removed 3 bases at V and 8 bases at J, with 10 bases between. The CDR3 coding sequence is TGTGCCAGTAGTATCAGTGCAGGGGGGGAGCTGTTTTTT. Translating gives CASSISAGGELFF.

This chain links TRBV13 with TRBJ2-7, with a weak D call TRBD1 (5 bases). Germline V gives CDR1 PRHDT, CDR2 FYEKMQ (reference sequence). The V end was cut by 5 bases, the J end by 4 bases, with 12 bases between. The CDR3 covers 13 residues. The CDR3 protein is CASSLFDRYEQYF. The CDR3 DNA follows: TGTGCCAGCAGCCTCTTTGACAGATACGAGCAGTACTTC.